Listed below are T cell receptor beta chains from one sample, sequenced in a study of human T cells and chemical hapten exposure. TCRdb re-called the RACE reads with MiXCR, one entry per CDR3 protein. The table lists about 70,000 distinct CDR3 sequences, about 9.4% of them singletons, with about 3.1% in the top ten. The sample in question was whole blood, obtained in connection with sensitization to the hapten diphenylcyclopropenone (DPC). The source is a woman between 40 and 50 years old with alopecia areata. Some clones in this sample may be carry-over from other donors' samples. The CDR3 runs from the conserved cysteine through the conserved F or W. Each record gives: V gene, clone size, J gene, D gene, CDR3 protein, CDR3 DNA. A D gene is named only where the DNA matches it firmly. Clone size is shown for a subset of rows, as once, few, many or a class of expanded clone.

TRBV12-3/TRBV12-4	few	TRBJ2-3	TRBD2	CASSLALAGITDTQYF	TGTGCCAGCAGTTTAGCATTAGCGGGGATCACAGATACGCAGTATTTT
TRBV24-1	medium-sized	TRBJ2-3	NA	CATSDLGQDTDTQYF	TGTGCCACCAGTGATTTGGGGCAGGACACAGATACGCAGTATTTT
TRBV5-8	NA	TRBJ1-5	NA	CASSSSVGGQQPQHF	TGTGCCAGCAGCTCTTCTGTGGGGGGCCAACAGCCCCAGCATTTT
TRBV7-7	many	TRBJ2-1	TRBD2	CASSPISGSFYNEQFF	TGTGCTAGCAGCCCAATCAGCGGGAGCTTCTACAATGAGCAGTTCTTC
TRBV28	many	TRBJ1-4	NA	CASSQLINEKLFF	TGTGCCAGCAGCCAACTGATTAATGAAAAACTGTTTTTT
TRBV14	NA	TRBJ2-3	NA	CASSQDGADTQYF	TGTGCCAGCAGCCAAGATGGCGCAGATACGCAGTATTTT
TRBV7-9	many	TRBJ2-2	NA	CASSWRTGDRDTGELFF	TGTGCCAGCAGCTGGAGAACAGGCGACCGAGACACCGGGGAGCTGTTTTTT
TRBV4-3	many	TRBJ1-6	NA	CASSQDAQGNSPLHF	TGCGCCAGCAGCCAAGACGCGCAGGGGAACTCACCCCTCCACTTT
TRBV4-2	few	TRBJ2-3	TRBD1	CASSQDREGADTDTQYF	TGTGCCAGCAGCCAAGATAGAGAGGGGGCAGACACAGATACGCAGTATTTT
TRBV18	many	TRBJ1-6	NA	CASSPDRESPLHF	TGTGCCAGCTCACCAGACAGAGAATCACCCCTCCACTTT
TRBV29-1	many	TRBJ2-2	NA	CSGSGSSNTGELFF	TGCAGCGGATCGGGCAGTTCGAACACCGGGGAGCTGTTTTTT
TRBV28	NA	TRBJ2-2	NA	CASSITGELFF	TGTGCCAGCAGTATAACCGGGGAGCTGTTTTTT
TRBV4-3	NA	TRBJ2-1	TRBD2	CASSQDRDTSGVYNEQFF	TGCGCCAGCAGCCAAGATCGGGATACTAGCGGGGTGTACAATGAGCAGTTCTTC
TRBV21-1	once	TRBJ1-4	NA	CASSKQGQGEEKLFF	TGTGCCAGCAGCAAGCAGGGACAGGGGGAAGAAAAACTGTTTTTT
TRBV6-6	few	TRBJ2-5	NA	CASSLAGGTGTETQYF	TGTGCCAGCAGTTTGGCGGGAGGGACAGGGACGGAGACCCAGTACTTC
TRBV6-5	NA	TRBJ2-1	NA	CASSPTRALSDEQFF	TGTGCCAGCAGCCCCACCCGGGCGTTGTCCGATGAGCAGTTCTTC
TRBV4-1	NA	TRBJ1-5	NA	CASSQGLSQPQHF	TGCGCCAGCAGCCAAGGGTTGAGTCAGCCCCAGCATTTT
TRBV20-1	few	TRBJ2-3	NA	CSSPLAGTDTQYF	TGCAGTTCCCCACTAGCTGGCACAGATACGCAGTATTTT
TRBV7-2	NA	TRBJ2-2	NA	CASSLDGGNTGELFF	TGTGCCAGCAGCTTAGATGGGGGGAACACCGGGGAGCTGTTTTTT
TRBV2	once	TRBJ2-3	TRBD2	CATPRGGGGAKTDTQCF	TGTGCCACCCCGAGAGGTGGCGGGGGGGCCAAAACAGATACGCAGTGTTTT
TRBV28	few	TRBJ2-7	NA	CASSFPRGPYEQYF	TGTGCCAGCAGTTTCCCCCGGGGCCCCTACGAGCAGTACTTC
TRBV6-5	many	TRBJ1-2	NA	CASSRTRETYGYTF	TGTGCCAGCAGTCGGACCAGGGAAACCTATGGCTACACCTTC
TRBV6-1	few	TRBJ2-6	NA	CASIEAGANVLTF	TGTGCCAGCATCGAGGCTGGGGCCAACGTCCTGACTTTC
TRBV29-1	many	TRBJ2-5	NA	CSGAPTGTLTQYF	TGCAGCGGGGCGCCAACAGGGACTCTAACCCAGTACTTC
TRBV2	NA	TRBJ1-6	NA	CASSERALPLHF	TGTGCCAGCAGTGAGAGGGCTTTACCCCTCCACTTT
TRBV12-3/TRBV12-4	many	TRBJ1-6	NA	CASSGQLNSPLHF	TGTGCCAGCAGTGGACAGCTTAATTCACCCCTCCACTTT
TRBV7-2	many	TRBJ2-1	TRBD2	CASSSQGTSGGRSYNEQFF	TGTGCCAGCAGCTCCCAGGGGACTAGCGGGGGCCGCTCCTACAATGAGCAGTTCTTC
TRBV4-2	few	TRBJ2-3	NA	CASSPRDLRTDTQYF	TGTGCCAGCAGCCCCCGGGACTTGCGCACAGATACGCAGTATTTT
TRBV9	few	TRBJ2-2	NA	CASMGAQYTGELFF	TGTGCCAGCATGGGGGCACAGTACACCGGGGAGCTGTTTTTT
TRBV20-1	many	TRBJ2-2	NA	CSAPNRLTNTGELFF	TGCAGTGCACCTAATCGGCTGACGAACACCGGGGAGCTGTTTTTT
TRBV9	many	TRBJ1-1	NA	CASSVVTRFGEAFF	TGTGCCAGCAGCGTAGTTACGCGGTTCGGTGAAGCTTTCTTT
TRBV6-5	many	TRBJ1-2	TRBD1	CASGMGQGITNYGYTF	TGTGCCAGCGGAATGGGACAGGGGATTACTAACTATGGCTACACCTTC
TRBV3-1	NA	TRBJ1-1	TRBD1	CATSQAGQGLNTEAFF	TGTGCCACCAGCCAAGCGGGACAGGGGCTGAACACTGAAGCTTTCTTT
TRBV7-2	many	TRBJ2-7	TRBD2	CASSRPLAGVPLRFHEQYF	TGTGCCAGCAGCCGGCCTCTAGCGGGGGTCCCTCTTCGTTTCCACGAGCAGTACTTC
TRBV11-2	few	TRBJ2-3	NA	CASSLRRWNTDTQYF	TGTGCCAGCAGCTTGAGGAGGTGGAACACAGATACGCAGTATTTT
TRBV12-3/TRBV12-4	few	TRBJ1-1	TRBD1	CASSLRLGGTVEHTEAFF	TGTGCCAGCAGTTTAAGGTTGGGGGGGACAGTGGAACACACTGAAGCTTTCTTT
TRBV6-2/TRBV6-3	many	TRBJ2-1	TRBD2	CASIGGTSGGYEQFF	TGTGCCAGCATAGGCGGGACTAGCGGGGGCTATGAGCAGTTCTTC
TRBV6-5	many	TRBJ1-4	NA	CASSPFVSGVDEKLFF	TGTGCCAGCAGCCCATTCGTGTCAGGGGTAGATGAAAAACTGTTTTTT
TRBV7-9	many	TRBJ2-4	NA	CASSTGTAKNIQYF	TGTGCCAGCAGTACAGGGACAGCCAAAAACATTCAGTACTTC
TRBV6-2/TRBV6-3	NA	TRBJ1-4	NA	CASSYVAAEKLFF	TGTGCCAGCAGTTACGTAGCTGCCGAAAAACTGTTTTTT
TRBV27	many	TRBJ2-3	TRBD1	CASSIGTGRRKNTQYF	TGTGCCAGCAGTATTGGGACAGGGCGAAGGAAGAATACGCAGTATTTT
TRBV6-2/TRBV6-3	NA	TRBJ2-1	NA	CASSYSGVEQFF	TGTGCCAGCAGTTACTCGGGCGTTGAGCAGTTCTTC
TRBV10-2	many	TRBJ1-1	NA	CASRGWGDTEAFF	TGCGCCAGCAGGGGCTGGGGCGACACTGAAGCTTTCTTT
TRBV18	many	TRBJ2-7	NA	CASVTPLGEQYF	TGTGCCAGCGTCACCCCTCTAGGCGAGCAGTACTTC
TRBV7-2	many	TRBJ2-4	NA	CASSSIAKNIQYF	TGTGCCAGCAGCTCTATAGCCAAAAACATTCAGTACTTC
TRBV7-9	many	TRBJ1-1	NA	CASSLAQNTEAFF	TGTGCCAGCAGCTTAGCGCAGAACACTGAAGCTTTCTTT